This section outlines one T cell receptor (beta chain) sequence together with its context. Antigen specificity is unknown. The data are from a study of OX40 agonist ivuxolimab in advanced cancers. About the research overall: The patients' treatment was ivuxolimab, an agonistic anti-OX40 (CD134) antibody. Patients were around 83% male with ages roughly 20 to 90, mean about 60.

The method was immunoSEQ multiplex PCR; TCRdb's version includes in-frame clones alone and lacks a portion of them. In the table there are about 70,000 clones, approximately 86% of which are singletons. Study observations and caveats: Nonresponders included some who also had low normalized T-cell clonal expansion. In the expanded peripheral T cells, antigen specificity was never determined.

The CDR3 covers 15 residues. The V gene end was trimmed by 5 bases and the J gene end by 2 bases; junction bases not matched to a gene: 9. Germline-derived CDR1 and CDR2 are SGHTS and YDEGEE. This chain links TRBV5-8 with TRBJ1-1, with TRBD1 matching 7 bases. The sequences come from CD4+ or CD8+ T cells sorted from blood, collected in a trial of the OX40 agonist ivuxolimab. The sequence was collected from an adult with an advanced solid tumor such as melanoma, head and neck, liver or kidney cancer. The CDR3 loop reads CASRRSGTVNTEAFF. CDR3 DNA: TGTGCCAGCAGACGTAGCGGGACAGTAAACACTGAAGCTTTCTTT.